This T cell receptor (beta chain) was identified in a study of spatial heterogeneity in lung cancer (dated by TCRdb to the late 2010s). Describing the broader study: More beta-chain than alpha-chain transcripts were consistently detected, likely reflecting higher beta-chain transcript abundance. In the raw uncorrected reads, each unique combination of TCR and UMI appeared on average more than ten times. The study quantitatively compared TCR alpha and beta repertoires across multiple tumor regions, matched nontumor lung and blood in non-small cell lung cancer. Nonsynonymous mutation counts, determined by whole-exome sequencing of tumor tissue, were related to features of the TCR repertoire. At surgery, both alpha and beta chains were TCR-sequenced in roughly 200 tumor regions, fewer than 85 matched nontumor lung samples and 56 PBMC samples.

In the case of this clonotype: Its antigen is still unknown. No base quality information exists; no much larger clone differs at one position.

For CDR1 and CDR2, the germline V gene (reference sequence) lists SEHNR and FQNEAQ. From cysteine to phenylalanine, the CDR3 is 16 amino acids long. The DNA shown is the 48-base CDR3, in frame from base 1. The germline V and J ends show losses of 3 bases and 1 base respectively, and no gene match explains 8 bases of the junction. The sample's time point label, decoded: sample taken at primary tumor resection. Donors were some 67 patients with early-stage, untreated non-small cell lung cancer from the lung TRACERx cohort. Without any cell sorting, TCR sequencing was performed on whole RNA extracted either from tumor and nontumor lung tissue or from cryopreserved PBMC samples. Only patients with enough RNA available from two or more tumor regions were chosen for TCR sequencing. The paper's findings and limits, for the study overall: Additional single-cell paired TCR alpha and beta sequencing was considered necessary to confirm, at a functional level, the hypothesis that regional TCRs recognize regional mutations. Ubiquitous expanded tumor TCRs were found in blood more often at tumor resection than at routine follow-up.

Library preparation used 5' RACE. Data came from a NextSeq 500. To allow correction of PCR and sequencing errors, the TCR library protocol tagged every TCR cDNA molecule with a unique molecular identifier. For the original study's pipeline: TCR identification, UMI-based error correction and CDR3 extraction were all carried out with Decombinator tools. Expanded TCRs were defined as those above a frequency of 2 per 1,000, corresponding to the top 1% of the tumor frequency distribution. Renyi diversity was calculated using the R vegan package after each repertoire was subsampled 100 times to 5,000 TCRs. CDR3 similarity networks were built from amino acid triplet string-kernel similarity, with CDR3s being connected when pairwise similarity was above 0.82. TCRdb's own reprocessing of the public reads used fastp at Q25 and MiXCR and kept productive beta chains. All rows with the same CDR3 protein become a single entry with the most common DNA and genes. TCRdb's processing, not the authors', yielded these V and J calls. The sample table shows 20,000 to 25,000 distinct CDR3 sequences, and approximately 6.2% are seen once. Over 30% of the sample is held by the ten biggest clonotypes.

The sample consisted of PBMCs, taken at surgery. The sequence was collected from a male donor with early-stage non-small cell lung cancer. The chain employs TRBV7-9 and TRBJ2-5; the central 7 bases match TRBD2. In nucleotide form, the sequence is TGTGCCAGCAGCTTGACAGCGGTAGCGGGCCAAGAGACCCAGTACTTC. It translates as CASSLTAVAGQETQYF.